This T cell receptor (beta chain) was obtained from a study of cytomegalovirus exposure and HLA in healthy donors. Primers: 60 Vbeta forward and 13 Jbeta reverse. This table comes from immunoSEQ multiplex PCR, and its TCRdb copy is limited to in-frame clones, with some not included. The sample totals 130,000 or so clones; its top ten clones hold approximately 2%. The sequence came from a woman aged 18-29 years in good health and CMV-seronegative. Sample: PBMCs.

The CDR3 loop is CASRFFTDTGELFF. Written as DNA, the CDR3 is TGTGCCAGCAGGTTCTTTACAGATACCGGGGAGCTGTTTTTT. The chain combines TRBV6-5 with TRBJ2-2; D remains ambiguous. Germline-derived CDR1 and CDR2 are MNHEY and SVGAGI. This CDR3 comprises 14 residues. V was cut by 6 bases and J by 5 bases, with 13 bases left in between.